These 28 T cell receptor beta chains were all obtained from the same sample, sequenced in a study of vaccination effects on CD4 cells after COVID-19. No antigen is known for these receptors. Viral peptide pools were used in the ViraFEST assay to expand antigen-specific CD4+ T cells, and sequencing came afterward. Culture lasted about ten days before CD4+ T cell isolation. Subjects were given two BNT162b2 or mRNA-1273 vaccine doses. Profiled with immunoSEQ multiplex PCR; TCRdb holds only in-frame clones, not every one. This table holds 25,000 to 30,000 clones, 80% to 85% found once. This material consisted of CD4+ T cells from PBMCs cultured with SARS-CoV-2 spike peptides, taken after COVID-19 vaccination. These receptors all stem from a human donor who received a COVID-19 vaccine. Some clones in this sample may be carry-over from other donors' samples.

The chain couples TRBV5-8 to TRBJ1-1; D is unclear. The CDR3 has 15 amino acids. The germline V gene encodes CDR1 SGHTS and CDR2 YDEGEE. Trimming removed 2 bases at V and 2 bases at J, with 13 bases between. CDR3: CASSFTFVANTEAFF. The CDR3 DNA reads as TGTGCCAGCAGCTTTACTTTTGTGGCTAACACTGAAGCTTTCTTT.

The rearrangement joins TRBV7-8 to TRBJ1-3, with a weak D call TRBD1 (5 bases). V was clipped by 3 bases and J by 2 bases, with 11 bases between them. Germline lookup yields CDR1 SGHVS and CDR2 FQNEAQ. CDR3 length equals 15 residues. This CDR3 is CASSFSGLTGNTIYF. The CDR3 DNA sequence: TGTGCCAGCAGCTTTTCGGGGCTTACTGGAAACACCATATATTTT.

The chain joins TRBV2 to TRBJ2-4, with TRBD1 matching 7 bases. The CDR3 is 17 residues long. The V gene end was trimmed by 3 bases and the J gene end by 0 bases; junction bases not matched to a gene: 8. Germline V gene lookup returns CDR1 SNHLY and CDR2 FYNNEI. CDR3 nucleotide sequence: TGTGCCAGCAGTGACAGAGGGGGCCTCCTAGCCAAAAACATTCAGTACTTC. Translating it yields CASSDRGGLLAKNIQYF.

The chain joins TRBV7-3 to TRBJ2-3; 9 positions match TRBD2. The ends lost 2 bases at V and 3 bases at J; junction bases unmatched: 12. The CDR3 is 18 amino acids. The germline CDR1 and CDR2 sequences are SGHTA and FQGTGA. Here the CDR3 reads CASSLRNSGGFGTDTQYF. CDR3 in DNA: TGTGCCAGCAGCTTACGGAATAGCGGGGGATTCGGAACAGATACGCAGTATTTT.

The chain's CDR3 is CASSLAGVIHSPLHF. The CDR3 DNA is TGCGCCAGCAGCTTGGCAGGGGTCATCCATTCACCCCTCCACTTT. The J gene is TRBJ1-6, the V gene TRBV5-1; tentatively, D is TRBD1 (6 bases). Germline-derived CDR1 and CDR2 are SGHRS and YFSETQ. Between the trimmed V and J ends, which lost 0 bases and 8 bases, there was a span of 12 bases. This CDR3 spans 15 amino acids.

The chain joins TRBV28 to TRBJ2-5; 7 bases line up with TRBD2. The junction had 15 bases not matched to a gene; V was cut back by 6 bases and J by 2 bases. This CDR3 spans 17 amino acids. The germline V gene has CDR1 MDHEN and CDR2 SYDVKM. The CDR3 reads CASRAPIWLADQETQYF. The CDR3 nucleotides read TGTGCCAGCAGAGCTCCTATCTGGCTAGCGGATCAAGAGACCCAGTACTTC.

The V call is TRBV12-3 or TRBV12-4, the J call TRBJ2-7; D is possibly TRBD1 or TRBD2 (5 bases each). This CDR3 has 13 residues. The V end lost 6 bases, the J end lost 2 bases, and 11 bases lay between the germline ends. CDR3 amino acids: CASSGTGTYEQYV. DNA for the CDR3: TGTGCCAGCAGCGGGACGGGAACCTACGAGCAGTACGTC.

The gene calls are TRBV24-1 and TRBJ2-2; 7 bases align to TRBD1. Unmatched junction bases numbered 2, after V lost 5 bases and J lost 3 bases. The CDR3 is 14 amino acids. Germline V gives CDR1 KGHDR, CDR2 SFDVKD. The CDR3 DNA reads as TGTGCCACCAGTGTCCAGGGGGACACCGGGGAGCTGTTTTTT. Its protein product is CATSVQGDTGELFF.

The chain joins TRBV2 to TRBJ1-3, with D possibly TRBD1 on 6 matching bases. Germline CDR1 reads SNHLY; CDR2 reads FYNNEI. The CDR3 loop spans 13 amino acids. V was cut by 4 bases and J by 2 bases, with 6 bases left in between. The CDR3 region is CASSGDTGNTIYF. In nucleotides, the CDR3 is TGTGCCAGCAGTGGGGACACTGGAAACACCATATATTTT.

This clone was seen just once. In DNA form, the CDR3 reads TGTGCTAGTGGTTTCTCTCATAATCAGCCCCAGCATTTT. It specifies CASGFSHNQPQHF. The rearrangement uses TRBV12-5 and TRBJ1-5; D call uncertain. V was clipped by 3 bases and J by 4 bases, with 7 bases between them. This CDR3 is 13 amino acids long. CDR1 and CDR2 (germline): LGHNT, FRNRAP.

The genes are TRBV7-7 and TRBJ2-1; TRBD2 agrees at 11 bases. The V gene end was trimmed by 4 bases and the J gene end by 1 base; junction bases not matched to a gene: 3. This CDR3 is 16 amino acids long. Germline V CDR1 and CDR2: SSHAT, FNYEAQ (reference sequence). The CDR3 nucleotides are TGTGCCAGCAGCTCGACTAGCGGGGTGTCCTACAATGAGCAGTTCTTC. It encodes CASSSTSGVSYNEQFF.

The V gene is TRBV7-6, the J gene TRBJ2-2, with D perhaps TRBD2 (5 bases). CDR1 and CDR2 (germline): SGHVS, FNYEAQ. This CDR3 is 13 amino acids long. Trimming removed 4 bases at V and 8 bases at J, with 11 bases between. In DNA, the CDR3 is TGTGCCAGCAGCTCGACCAGAGGGGGGGAGCTGTTTTTT. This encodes CASSSTRGGELFF.

The CDR3 is CASSYRGQGSTDTQYF. CDR3 nucleotides: TGTGCCAGCAGTTACCGCGGACAGGGTAGCACAGATACGCAGTATTTT. The chain employs TRBV6-2 or TRBV6-3 and TRBJ2-3; TRBD1 matches at 8 bases. The CDR3 is 16 amino acids. V shed 2 bases, J shed 0 bases, and the junction held 4 bases outside the gene matches. Germline loops: CDR1 MNHEY, CDR2 SVGEGT.

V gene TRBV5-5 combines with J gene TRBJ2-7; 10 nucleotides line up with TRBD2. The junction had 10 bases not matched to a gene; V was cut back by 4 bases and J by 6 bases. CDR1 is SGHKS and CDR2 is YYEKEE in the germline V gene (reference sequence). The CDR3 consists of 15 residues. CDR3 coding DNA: TGTGCCAGCAGCCTAAATATGGGACTAGCGTTCGAGCAGTACGTC. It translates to CASSLNMGLAFEQYV.

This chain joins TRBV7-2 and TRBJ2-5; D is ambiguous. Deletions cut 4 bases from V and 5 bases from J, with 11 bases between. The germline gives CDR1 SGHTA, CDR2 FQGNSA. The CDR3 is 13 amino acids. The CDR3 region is CASSSTTLETQYF. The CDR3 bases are TGTGCCAGCAGCTCTACTACGCTCGAGACCCAGTACTTC.

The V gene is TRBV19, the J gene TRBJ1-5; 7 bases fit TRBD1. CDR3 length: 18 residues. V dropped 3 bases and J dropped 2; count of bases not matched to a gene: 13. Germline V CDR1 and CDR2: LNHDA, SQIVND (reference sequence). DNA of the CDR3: TGTGCCAGTAGTATGACCCCCACAGGGGCCTGGGGCAATCAGCCCCAGCATTTT. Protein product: CASSMTPTGAWGNQPQHF.

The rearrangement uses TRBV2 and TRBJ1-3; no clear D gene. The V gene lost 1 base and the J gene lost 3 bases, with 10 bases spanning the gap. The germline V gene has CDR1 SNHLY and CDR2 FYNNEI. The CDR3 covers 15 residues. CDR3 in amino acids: CASSEVASGGNTIYF. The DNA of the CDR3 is TGTGCCAGCAGTGAAGTGGCCTCCGGTGGAAACACCATATATTTT.

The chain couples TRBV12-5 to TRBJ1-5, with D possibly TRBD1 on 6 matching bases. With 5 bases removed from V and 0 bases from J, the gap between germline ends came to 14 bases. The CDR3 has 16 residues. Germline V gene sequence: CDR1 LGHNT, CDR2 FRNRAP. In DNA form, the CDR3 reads TGTGCTAGTGGTGGCTCGGACAGAGCTAGCAATCAGCCCCAGCATTTT. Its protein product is CASGGSDRASNQPQHF.

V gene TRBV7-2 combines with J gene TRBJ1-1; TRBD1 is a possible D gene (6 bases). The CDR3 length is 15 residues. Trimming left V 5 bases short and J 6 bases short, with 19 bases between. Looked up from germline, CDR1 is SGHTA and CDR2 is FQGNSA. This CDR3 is CASSRGGQPGAEAFF. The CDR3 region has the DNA TGTGCCAGCAGCCGGGGGGGGCAGCCGGGGGCTGAAGCTTTCTTT.

In DNA, the CDR3 is TGTGCCAGCAGTATACGCGCGGGGCCTGAAGCTTTCTTT. Protein sequence: CASSIRAGPEAFF. V usage is TRBV27 and J usage is TRBJ1-1, with D maybe TRBD1 (5 bases). In germline, CDR1 is MNHEY, CDR2 SMNVEV (reference sequence). Trimming left V 5 bases short and J 6 bases short, with 13 bases between. The CDR3 has 13 amino acids.

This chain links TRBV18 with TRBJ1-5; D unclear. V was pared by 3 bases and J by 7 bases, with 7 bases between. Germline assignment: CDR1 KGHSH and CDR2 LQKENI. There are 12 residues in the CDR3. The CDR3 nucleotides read TGTGCCAGCTCACCGGGCGAGCAGCCCCAGCATTTT. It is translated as CASSPGEQPQHF.

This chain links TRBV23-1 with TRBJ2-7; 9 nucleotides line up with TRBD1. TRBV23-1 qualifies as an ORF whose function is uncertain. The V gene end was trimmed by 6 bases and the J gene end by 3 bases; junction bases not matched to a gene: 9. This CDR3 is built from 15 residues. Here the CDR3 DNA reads TGCGCCAGCAGACGGGGACAGGGAGACGACTACGAGCAGTACGTC. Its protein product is CASRRGQGDDYEQYV.

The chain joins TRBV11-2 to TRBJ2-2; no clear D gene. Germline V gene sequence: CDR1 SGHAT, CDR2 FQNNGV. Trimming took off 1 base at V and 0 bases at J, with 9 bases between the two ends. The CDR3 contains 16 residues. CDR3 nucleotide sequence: TGTGCCAGCAGCTTAGTTGGTAGTGCGAACACCGGGGAGCTGTTTTTT. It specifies CASSLVGSANTGELFF.

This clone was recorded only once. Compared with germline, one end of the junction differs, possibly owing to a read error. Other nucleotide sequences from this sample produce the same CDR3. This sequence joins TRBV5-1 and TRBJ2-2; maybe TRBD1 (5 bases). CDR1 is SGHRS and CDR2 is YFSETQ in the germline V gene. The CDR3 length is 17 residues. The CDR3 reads CASSLTQTATNTGELFF. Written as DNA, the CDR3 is TGTGCCAGCAGCCTTACTCAGACAGCGACGAACACCGGGGAGCTGTTTTTT. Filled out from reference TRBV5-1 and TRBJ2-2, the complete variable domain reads KAGVTQTPRYLIKTRGQQVTLSCSPISGHRSVSWYQQTPGQGLQFLFEYFSETQRNKGNFPGRFSGRQFSNSRSEMNVSTLELGDSALYLCASSLTQTATNTGELFFGEGSRLTVL.

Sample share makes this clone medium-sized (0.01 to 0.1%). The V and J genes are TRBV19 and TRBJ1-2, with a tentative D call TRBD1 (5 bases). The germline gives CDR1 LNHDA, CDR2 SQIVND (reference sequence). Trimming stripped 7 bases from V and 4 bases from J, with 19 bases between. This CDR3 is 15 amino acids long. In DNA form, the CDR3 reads TGTGCCAGTAACTTTAACCGGGACCCCTCCTATGGCTACACCTTC. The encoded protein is CASNFNRDPSYGYTF.

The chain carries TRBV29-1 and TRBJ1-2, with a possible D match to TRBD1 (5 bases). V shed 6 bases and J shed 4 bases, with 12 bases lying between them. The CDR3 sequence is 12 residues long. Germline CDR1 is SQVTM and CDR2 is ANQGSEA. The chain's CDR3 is CSVERGSYGYTF. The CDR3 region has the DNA TGCAGCGTGGAAAGGGGTAGCTATGGCTACACCTTC.

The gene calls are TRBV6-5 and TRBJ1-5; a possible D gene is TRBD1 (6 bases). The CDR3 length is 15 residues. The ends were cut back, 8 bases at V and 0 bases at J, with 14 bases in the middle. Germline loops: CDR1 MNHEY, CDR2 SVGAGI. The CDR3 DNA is TGTGCCAGCGCTCGGGGGCTGAATAGCAATCAGCCCCAGCATTTT. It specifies CASARGLNSNQPQHF.

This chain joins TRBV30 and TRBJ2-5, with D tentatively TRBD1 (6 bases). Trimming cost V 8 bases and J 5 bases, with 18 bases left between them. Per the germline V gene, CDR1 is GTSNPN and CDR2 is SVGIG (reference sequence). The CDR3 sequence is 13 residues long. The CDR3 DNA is TGTGCCCTTTCTGGGGGCCTGAGGGAGACCCAGTACTTC. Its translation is CALSGGLRETQYF.